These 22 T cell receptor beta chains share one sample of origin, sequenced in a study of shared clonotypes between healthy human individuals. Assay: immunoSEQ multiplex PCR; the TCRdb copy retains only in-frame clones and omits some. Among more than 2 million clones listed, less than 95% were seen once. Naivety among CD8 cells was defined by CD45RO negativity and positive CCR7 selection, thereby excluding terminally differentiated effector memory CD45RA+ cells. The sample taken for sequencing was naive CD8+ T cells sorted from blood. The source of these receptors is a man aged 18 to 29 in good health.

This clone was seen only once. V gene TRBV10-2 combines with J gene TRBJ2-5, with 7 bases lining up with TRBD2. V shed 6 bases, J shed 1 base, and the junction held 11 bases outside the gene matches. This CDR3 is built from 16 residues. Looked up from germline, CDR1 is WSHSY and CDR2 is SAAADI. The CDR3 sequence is CASSAPGEGTQETQYF. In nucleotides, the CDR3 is TGCGCCAGCAGCGCTCCTGGGGAGGGGACCCAAGAGACCCAGTACTTC.

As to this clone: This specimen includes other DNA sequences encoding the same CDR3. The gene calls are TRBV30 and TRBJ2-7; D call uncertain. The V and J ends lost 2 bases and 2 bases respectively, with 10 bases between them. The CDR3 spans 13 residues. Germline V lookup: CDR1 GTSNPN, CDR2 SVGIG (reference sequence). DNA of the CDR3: TGTGCCTGGAGTTATTCTCCCACCTACGAGCAGTACTTC. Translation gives CAWSYSPTYEQYF. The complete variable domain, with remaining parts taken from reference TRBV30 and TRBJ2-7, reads SQTIHQWPATLVQPVGSPLSLECTVEGTSNPNLYWYRQAAGRGLQLLFYSVGIGQISSEVPQNLSASRPQDRQFILSSKKLLLSDSGFYLCAWSYSPTYEQYFGPGTRLTVT.

DNA for the CDR3: TGTGCCAGCAGTACCGGGACTAGCGGCACCGGGGAGCTGTTTTTT. Protein product: CASSTGTSGTGELFF. The chain has TRBV6-8 and TRBJ2-2; 11 bases fit TRBD2. The V gene end was trimmed by 5 bases and the J gene end by 4 bases; junction bases not matched to a gene: 3. CDR1 and CDR2 from the germline V gene are MNHGY and SAAAGT. The CDR3 length is 15 residues.

The CDR3 DNA is TGTGCCAGCAGCTTGGACGACATGGGACCGCGCGAGCAGTACTTC. Amino acid sequence: CASSLDDMGPREQYF. This rearrangement joins TRBV7-6 to TRBJ2-7; either TRBD1 or TRBD2 may fit D (5 bases each). CDR1 is SGHVS, CDR2 FNYEAQ, per germline. CDR3 size: 15 residues. V gave up 3 bases and J gave up 6 bases, with 18 bases separating them.

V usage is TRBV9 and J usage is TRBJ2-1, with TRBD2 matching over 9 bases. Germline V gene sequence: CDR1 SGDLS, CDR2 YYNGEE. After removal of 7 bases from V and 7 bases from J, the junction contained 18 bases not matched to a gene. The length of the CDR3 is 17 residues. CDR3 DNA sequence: TGTGCCAGCCCCCGAGACTCCGGGACTAGCATTGGAAATGAGCAGTTCTTC. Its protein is CASPRDSGTSIGNEQFF.

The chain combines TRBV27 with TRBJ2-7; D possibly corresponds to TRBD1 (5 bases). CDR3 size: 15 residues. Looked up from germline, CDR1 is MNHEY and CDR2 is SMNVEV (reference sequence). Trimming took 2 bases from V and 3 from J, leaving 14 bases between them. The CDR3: CASSLQGSDSYEQYF. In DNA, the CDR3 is TGTGCCAGCAGTTTACAGGGAAGTGACAGCTACGAGCAGTACTTC.

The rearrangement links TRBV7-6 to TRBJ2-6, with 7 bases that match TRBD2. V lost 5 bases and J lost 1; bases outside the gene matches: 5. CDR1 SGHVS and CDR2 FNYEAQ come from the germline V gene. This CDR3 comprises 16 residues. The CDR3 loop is CASSPTAGSGANVLTF. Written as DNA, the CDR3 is TGTGCCAGCAGCCCCACAGCGGGGTCTGGGGCCAACGTCCTGACTTTC.

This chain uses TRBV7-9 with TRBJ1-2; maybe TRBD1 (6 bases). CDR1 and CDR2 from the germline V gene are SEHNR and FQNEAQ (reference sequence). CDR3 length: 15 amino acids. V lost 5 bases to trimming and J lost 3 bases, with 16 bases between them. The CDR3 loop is CASSATGRWDYGYTF. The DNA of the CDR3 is TGTGCCAGCAGCGCCACAGGGAGATGGGACTATGGCTACACCTTC. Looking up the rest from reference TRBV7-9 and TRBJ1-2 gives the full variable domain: DTGVSQNPRHKITKRGQNVTFRCDPISEHNRLYWYRQTLGQGPEFLTYFQNEAQLEKSRLLSDRFSAERPKGSFSTLEIQRTEQGDSAMYLCASSATGRWDYGYTFGSGTRLTVV.

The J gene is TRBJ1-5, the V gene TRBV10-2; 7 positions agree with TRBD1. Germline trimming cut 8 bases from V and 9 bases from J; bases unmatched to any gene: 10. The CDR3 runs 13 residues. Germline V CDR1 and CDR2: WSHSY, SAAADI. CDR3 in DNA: TGCGCCAGCGGGGACAGCCTAGGGGGGCCCCAGCATTTT. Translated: CASGDSLGGPQHF.

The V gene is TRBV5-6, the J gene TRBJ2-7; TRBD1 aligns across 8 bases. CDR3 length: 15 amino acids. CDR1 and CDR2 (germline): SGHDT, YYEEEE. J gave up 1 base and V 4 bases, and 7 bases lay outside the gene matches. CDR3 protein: CASSPDRGLSYEQYF. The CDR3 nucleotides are TGTGCCAGCAGCCCCGACAGGGGATTATCCTACGAGCAGTACTTC.

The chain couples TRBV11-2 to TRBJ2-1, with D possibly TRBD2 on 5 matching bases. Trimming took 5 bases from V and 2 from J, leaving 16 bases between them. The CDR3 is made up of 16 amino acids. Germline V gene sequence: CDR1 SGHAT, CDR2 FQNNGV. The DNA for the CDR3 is TGTGCCAGCAGCCGCGAGGGTGGGCCGACCTACAATGAGCAGTTCTTC. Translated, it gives CASSREGGPTYNEQFF.

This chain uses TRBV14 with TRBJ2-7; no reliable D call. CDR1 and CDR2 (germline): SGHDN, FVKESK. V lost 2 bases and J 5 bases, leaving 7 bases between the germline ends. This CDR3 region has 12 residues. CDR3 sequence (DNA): TGTGCCAGCAGCCAAAATAGAAACGAGCAGTACTTC. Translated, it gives CASSQNRNEQYF.

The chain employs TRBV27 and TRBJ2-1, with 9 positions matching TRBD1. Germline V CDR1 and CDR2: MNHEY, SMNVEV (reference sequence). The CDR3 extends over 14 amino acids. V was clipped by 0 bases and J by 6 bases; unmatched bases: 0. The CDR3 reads CASSLSQGANEQFF. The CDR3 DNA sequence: TGTGCCAGCAGTTTATCACAGGGGGCCAATGAGCAGTTCTTC.

CDR3: CASSPDRGLETQYF. The CDR3 DNA reads as TGTGCCAGCAGCCCCGACCGAGGGCTGGAGACCCAGTACTTC. This chain links TRBV7-9 with TRBJ2-5; D is perhaps TRBD2 (5 bases). Germline V gene lookup returns CDR1 SEHNR and CDR2 FQNEAQ (reference sequence). Between the trimmed V and J ends, which lost 5 bases and 5 bases, there was a span of 15 bases. The CDR3 loop spans 14 amino acids.

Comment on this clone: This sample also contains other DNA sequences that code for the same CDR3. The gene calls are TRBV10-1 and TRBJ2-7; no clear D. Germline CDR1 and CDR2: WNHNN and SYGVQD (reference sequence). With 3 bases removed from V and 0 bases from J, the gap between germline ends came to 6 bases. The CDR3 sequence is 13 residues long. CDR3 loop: CASSDRSSYEQYF. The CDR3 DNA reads TGCGCCAGCAGTGACAGGAGCTCCTACGAGCAGTACTTC.

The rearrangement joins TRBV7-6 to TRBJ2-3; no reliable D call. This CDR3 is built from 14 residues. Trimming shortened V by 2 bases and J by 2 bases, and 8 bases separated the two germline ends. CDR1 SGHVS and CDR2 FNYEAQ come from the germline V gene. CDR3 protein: CASSLYQFTDTQYF. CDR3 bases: TGTGCCAGCAGCTTATACCAGTTCACAGATACGCAGTATTTT.

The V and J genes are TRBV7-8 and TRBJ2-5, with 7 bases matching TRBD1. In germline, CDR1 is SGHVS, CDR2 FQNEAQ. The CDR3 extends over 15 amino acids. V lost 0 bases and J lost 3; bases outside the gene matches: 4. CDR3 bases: TGTGCCAGCAGCTTAGCCCCGGGACAGAAAGAGACCCAGTACTTC. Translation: CASSLAPGQKETQYF. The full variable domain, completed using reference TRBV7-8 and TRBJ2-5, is GAGVSQSPRYKVAKRGQDVALRCDPISGHVSLFWYQQALGQGPEFLTYFQNEAQLDKSGLPSDRFFAERPEGSVSTLKIQRTQQEDSAVYLCASSLAPGQKETQYFGPGTRLLVL.

CDR3 bases: TGTGCCAGCAGCTTCGAAGATACGCAGTATTTT. Its translation is CASSFEDTQYF. The chain is built from TRBV7-8 and TRBJ2-3; D is ambiguous. CDR1 is SGHVS and CDR2 is FQNEAQ in the germline V gene. V lost 3 bases, J lost 5 bases, and 3 bases lay in between. The length of the CDR3 is 11 residues.

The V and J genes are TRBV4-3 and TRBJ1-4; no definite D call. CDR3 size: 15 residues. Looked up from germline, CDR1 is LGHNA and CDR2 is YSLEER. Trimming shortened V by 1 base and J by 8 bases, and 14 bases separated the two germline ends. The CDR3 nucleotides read TGCGCCAGCAGCCAAGCTGTTCTGGTACAAGAAAAACTGTTTTTT. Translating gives CASSQAVLVQEKLFF.

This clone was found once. The DNA of the CDR3 is TGTGCCTGGACTCACAGGGAGGCCTTCCAGGTGAACACTGAAGCTTTCTTT. It codes for CAWTHREAFQVNTEAFF. The rearrangement joins TRBV30 to TRBJ1-1; possibly TRBD1 for D (6 bases). The V end was cut by 4 bases, the J end by 0 bases, with 21 bases between. Germline CDR1 reads GTSNPN; CDR2 reads SVGIG (reference sequence). The CDR3 length is 17 residues.

The DNA of the CDR3 is TGTGCCAGCAGTGAGGTGCAGGTCAGGGGTGCATACACCATATATTTT. It codes for CASSEVQVRGAYTIYF. The rearrangement uses TRBV2 and TRBJ1-3, with a tentative D call TRBD1 (6 bases). The CDR3 consists of 16 residues. Germline values: CDR1 SNHLY, CDR2 FYNNEI. V was trimmed by 3 bases and J by 8 bases, leaving 20 bases between them. Supplemented by reference TRBV2 and TRBJ1-3, the full variable domain reads EPEVTQTPSHQVTQMGQEVILRCVPISNHLYFYWYRQILGQKVEFLVSFYNNEISEKSEIFDDQFSVERPDGSNFTLKIRSTKLEDSAMYFCASSEVQVRGAYTIYFGEGSWLTVV.

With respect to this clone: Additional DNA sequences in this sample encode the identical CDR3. The CDR3 loop is CASSSNLGDTEAFF. The CDR3 DNA reads TGTGCCAGCAGCTCCAACCTCGGGGACACTGAAGCTTTCTTT. The chain has TRBV7-9 and TRBJ1-1; D remains unclear. CDR1 is SEHNR, CDR2 FQNEAQ, per germline (reference sequence). The CDR3 extends over 14 amino acids. Trimming took 4 bases from V and 3 from J, leaving 12 bases between them.